This T cell receptor (beta chain) derives from a study of T cells after yellow fever vaccination. Notes on the study in general: A large majority of primary-vaccination clones showed up again after the booster (96% CD4, about 90% CD8). CD4 and CD8 compartments shared a small share of clonotypes, likely from convergent recombination.

In germline, CDR1 is SGHNT, CDR2 YYREEE (reference sequence). V was shortened by 3 bases and J by 7 bases, with 16 bases between the two germline ends. The CDR3 contains 15 residues. A universal primer site and UMIs were added as TCR cDNA was made by 5'RACE template switching. TCRdb used MiXCR to reprocess the 5' RACE reads, holding one entry per CDR3 protein. Counted here are around 590,000 distinct CDR3 sequences, around 12% occurring once; the ten biggest clones make up 14% to 15%. Of note for this clonotype: What it binds is not known.

V is TRBV5-4 and J is TRBJ2-2, with D possibly TRBD2 on 6 matching bases. This specimen consisted of PBMCs, obtained on the day of the yellow fever booster vaccination. The origin of this receptor is a man aged 25-40 years who received the YFV17D yellow fever vaccine. For the CDR3, the DNA is TGTGCCAGCAGCTCCGCACCTACTAGCATCGGGGAGCTGTTTTTT. This encodes CASSSAPTSIGELFF.